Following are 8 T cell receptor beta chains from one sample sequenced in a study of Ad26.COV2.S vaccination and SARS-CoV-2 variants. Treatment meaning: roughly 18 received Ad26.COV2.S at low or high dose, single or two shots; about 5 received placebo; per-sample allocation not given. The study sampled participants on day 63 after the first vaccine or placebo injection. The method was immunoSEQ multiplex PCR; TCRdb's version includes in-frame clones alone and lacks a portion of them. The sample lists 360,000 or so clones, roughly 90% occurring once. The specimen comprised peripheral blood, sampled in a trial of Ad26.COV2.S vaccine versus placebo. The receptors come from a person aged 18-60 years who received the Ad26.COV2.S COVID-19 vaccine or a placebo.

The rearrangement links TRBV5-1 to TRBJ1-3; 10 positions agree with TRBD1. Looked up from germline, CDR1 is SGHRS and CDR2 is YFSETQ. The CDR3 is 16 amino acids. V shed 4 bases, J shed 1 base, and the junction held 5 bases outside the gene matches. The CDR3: CASSPGQGRSGNTIYF. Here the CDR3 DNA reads TGCGCCAGCAGCCCGGGACAGGGGAGGTCTGGAAACACCATATATTTT.

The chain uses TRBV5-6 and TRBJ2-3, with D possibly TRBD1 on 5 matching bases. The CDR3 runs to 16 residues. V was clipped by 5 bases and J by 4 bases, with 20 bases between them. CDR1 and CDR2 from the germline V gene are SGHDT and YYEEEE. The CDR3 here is CASRPTGRINSDTQYF. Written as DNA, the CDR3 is TGTGCCAGCAGACCAACAGGACGGATCAATTCAGATACGCAGTATTTT.

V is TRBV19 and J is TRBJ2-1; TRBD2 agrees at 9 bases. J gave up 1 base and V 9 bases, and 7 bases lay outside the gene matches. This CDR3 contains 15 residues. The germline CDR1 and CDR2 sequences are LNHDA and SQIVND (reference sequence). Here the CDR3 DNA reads TGTGCCAGCTCAATAAGCGGGAGGTCCTACAATGAGCAGTTCTTC. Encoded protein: CASSISGRSYNEQFF. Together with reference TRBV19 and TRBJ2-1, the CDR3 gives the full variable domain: DGGITQSPKYLFRKEGQNVTLSCEQNLNHDAMYWYRQDPGQGLRLIYYSQIVNDFQKGDIAEGYSVSREKKESFPLTVTSAQKNPTAFYLCASSISGRSYNEQFFGPGTRLTVL.

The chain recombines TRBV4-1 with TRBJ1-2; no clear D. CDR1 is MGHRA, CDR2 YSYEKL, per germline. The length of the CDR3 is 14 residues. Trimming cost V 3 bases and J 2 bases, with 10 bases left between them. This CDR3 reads CASSHGERNYGYTF. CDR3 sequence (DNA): TGCGCCAGCAGCCACGGGGAGAGGAACTATGGCTACACCTTC.

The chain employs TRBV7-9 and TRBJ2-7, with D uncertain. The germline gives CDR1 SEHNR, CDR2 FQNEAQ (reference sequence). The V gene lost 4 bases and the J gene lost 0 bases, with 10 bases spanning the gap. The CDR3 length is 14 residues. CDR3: CASSSLAVSYEQYF. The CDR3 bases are TGTGCCAGCAGCTCCTTGGCCGTCTCCTACGAGCAGTACTTC.

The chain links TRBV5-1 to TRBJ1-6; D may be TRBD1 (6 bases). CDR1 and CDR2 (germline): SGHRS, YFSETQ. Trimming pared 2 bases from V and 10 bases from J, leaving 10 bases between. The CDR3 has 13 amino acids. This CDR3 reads CASSLQGGSPLHF. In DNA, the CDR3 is TGCGCCAGCAGCTTACAGGGTGGCTCACCCCTCCACTTT.

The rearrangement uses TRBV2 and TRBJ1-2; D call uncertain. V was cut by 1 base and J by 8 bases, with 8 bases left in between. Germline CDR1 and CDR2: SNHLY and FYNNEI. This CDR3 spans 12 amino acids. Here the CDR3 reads CASSEGEAGYTF. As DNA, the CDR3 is TGTGCCAGCAGTGAAGGCGAGGCGGGCTACACCTTC.

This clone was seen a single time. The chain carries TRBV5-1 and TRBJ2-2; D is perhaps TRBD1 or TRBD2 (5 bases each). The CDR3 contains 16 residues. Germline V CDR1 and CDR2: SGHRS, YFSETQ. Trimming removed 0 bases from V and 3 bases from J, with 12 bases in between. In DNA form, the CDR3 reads TGCGCCAGCAGCTTGGTATCGGGGACCGACACCGGGGAGCTGTTTTTT. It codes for CASSLVSGTDTGELFF.